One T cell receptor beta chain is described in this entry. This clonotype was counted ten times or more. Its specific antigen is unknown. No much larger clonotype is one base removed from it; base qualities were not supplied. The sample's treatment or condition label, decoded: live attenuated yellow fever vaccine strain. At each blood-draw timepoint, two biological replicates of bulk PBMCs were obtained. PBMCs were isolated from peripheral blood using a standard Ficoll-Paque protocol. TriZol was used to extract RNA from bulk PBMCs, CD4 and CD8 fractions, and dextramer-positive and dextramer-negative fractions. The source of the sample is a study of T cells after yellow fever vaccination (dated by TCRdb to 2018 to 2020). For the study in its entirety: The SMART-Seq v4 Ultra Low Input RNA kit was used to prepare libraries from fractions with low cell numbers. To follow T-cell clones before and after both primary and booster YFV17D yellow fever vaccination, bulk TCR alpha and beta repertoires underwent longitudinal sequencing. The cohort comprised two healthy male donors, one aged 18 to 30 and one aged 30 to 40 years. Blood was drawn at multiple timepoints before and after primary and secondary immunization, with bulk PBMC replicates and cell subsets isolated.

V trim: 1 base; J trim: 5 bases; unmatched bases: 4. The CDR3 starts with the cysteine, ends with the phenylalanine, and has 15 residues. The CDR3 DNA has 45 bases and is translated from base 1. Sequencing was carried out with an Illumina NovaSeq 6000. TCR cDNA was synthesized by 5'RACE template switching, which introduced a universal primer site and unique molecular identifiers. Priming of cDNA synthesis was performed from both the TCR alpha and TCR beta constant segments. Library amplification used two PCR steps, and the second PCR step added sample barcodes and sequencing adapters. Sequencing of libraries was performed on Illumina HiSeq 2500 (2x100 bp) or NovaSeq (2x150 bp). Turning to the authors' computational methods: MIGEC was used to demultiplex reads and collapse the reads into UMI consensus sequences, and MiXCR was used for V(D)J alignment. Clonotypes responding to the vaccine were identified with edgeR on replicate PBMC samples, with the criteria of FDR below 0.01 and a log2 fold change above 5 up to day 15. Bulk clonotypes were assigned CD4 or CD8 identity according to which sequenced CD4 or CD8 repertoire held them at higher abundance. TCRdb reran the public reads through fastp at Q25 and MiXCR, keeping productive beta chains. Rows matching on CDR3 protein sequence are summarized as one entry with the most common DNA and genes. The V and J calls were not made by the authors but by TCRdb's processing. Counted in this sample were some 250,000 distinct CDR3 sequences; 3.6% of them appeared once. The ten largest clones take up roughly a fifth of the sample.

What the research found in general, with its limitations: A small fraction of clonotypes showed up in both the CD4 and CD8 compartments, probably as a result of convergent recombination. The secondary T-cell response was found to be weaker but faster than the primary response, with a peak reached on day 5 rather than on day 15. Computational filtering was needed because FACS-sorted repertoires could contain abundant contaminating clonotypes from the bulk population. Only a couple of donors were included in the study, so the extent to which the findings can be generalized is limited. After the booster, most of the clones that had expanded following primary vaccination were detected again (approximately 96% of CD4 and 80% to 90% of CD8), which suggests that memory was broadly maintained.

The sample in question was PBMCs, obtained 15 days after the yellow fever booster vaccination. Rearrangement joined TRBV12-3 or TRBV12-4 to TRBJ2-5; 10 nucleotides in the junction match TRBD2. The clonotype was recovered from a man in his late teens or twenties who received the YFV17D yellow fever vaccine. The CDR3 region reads CASSLVLAGVETQYF. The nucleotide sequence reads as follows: TGTGCCAGCAGTTTAGTCCTAGCGGGGGTTGAGACCCAGTACTTC.